Sequencing of this T cell receptor beta chain was carried out in a study of Ad26.COV2.S vaccination and SARS-CoV-2 variants. Overall study context: Donor participated within the Ad26.COV2.S arm of the COV1001 trial. The study gave Ad26.COV2.S intramuscularly, once or twice 56 days apart.

Documented treatment: roughly 20 received Ad26.COV2.S at low or high dose, single or two shots; 5 received placebo; per-sample allocation not given. Specimen acquisition occurred on day 63 following the initial vaccine or placebo injection. Expression of Wuhan-strain SARS-CoV-2 spike came from the Ad26 vector that formed the vaccine. Using immunoSEQ multiplex PCR, the repertoire was profiled, and TCRdb retains in-frame clones only, with some absent. Altogether more than 300,000 clones are present, just under 85% being singletons, with the ten largest covering approximately 2%. Notes on this clone: Antigen specificity is unknown.

Trimming stripped 0 bases from V and 1 base from J, with 9 bases between. Germline lookup yields CDR1 SEHNR and CDR2 FQNEAQ (reference sequence). CDR3 length equals 15 residues. Study conclusions and caveats: Placebo recipients trailed vaccine recipients in spike-specific TCR breadth.

The source is a person aged 18-60 years who received the Ad26.COV2.S COVID-19 vaccine or a placebo. This sequence joins TRBV7-9 and TRBJ1-2, with D perhaps TRBD1 (5 bases). The starting material was peripheral blood, obtained in a trial of Ad26.COV2.S vaccine versus placebo. The CDR3 sequence: CASSLAKGLNYGYTF. CDR3 coding DNA: TGTGCCAGCAGCTTAGCGAAGGGACTTAACTATGGCTACACCTTC.